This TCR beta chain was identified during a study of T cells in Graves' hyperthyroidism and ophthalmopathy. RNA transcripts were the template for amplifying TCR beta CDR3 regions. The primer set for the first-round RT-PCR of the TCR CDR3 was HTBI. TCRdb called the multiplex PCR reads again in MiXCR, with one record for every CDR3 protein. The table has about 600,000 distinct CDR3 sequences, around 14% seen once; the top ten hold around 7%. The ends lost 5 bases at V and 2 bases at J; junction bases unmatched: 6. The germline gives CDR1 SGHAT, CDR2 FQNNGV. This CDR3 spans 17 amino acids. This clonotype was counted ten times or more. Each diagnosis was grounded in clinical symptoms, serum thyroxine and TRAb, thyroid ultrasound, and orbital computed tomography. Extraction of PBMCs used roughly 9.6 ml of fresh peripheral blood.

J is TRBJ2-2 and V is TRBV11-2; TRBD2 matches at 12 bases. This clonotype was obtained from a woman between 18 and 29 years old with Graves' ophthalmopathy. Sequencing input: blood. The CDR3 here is CASSLSSGRANTGELFF. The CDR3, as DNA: TGTGCCAGCAGCCTATCTAGCGGGAGGGCTAACACCGGGGAGCTGTTTTTT.